This T cell receptor beta chain was sequenced in a study of cytomegalovirus exposure and HLA in healthy donors. The study ran its PCR with 60 Vbeta and 13 Jbeta primers. Produced via immunoSEQ multiplex PCR; TCRdb's table is partial and in-frame only. The sample includes 170,000 or so clones, 65% to 80% seen only once; the top ten take approximately 1.6%. J was trimmed by 3 bases and V by 3 bases; bases with no gene match: 9. CDR1 is SGHAT and CDR2 is FQNNGV in the germline V gene. The CDR3 extends over 17 amino acids. Sequenced sample: PBMCs. This receptor was identified in a woman under 40 in good health and CMV-seronegative. The chain couples TRBV11-2 to TRBJ2-7; 12 nucleotides align to TRBD2. The CDR3 sequence: CASSFGTGTSGYYEQYF. Here the CDR3 DNA reads TGTGCCAGCAGCTTCGGAACCGGGACTAGCGGGTACTACGAGCAGTACTTC.